The T cell receptor (beta chain) described here comes from a study of T cell responses to AZD1222 COVID-19 vaccine. Study outcomes and limitations: Receipt of two AZD1222 doses was followed by a rise in Spike-specific TCR breadth and depth. Baseline serology detected seropositivity in only 5 or 6 AZD1222 recipients. Spike was spanned by vaccine-associated CD4 TCRs, with dominance at 160-218 and 743-854.

This clone was observed a handful of times. Antigen specificity is unknown. Profiling relied on immunoSEQ multiplex PCR, and the TCRdb table lists in-frame clones only, not all of them. The data show some 160,000 clones, roughly 91% seen once. The origin of this receptor is an adult who received the AZD1222 COVID-19 vaccine. The sample here was peripheral blood, taken 28 days after the second AZD1222 dose.

The CDR3 loop is CASSVDSGHYNEQFF. In nucleotides, the CDR3 is TGTGCCAGCAGCGTAGATAGCGGACACTACAATGAGCAGTTCTTC. The rearrangement joins TRBV9 to TRBJ2-1; D is possibly TRBD2 (6 bases). Trimming cost V 0 bases and J 3 bases, with 10 bases left between them. Germline loops: CDR1 SGDLS, CDR2 YYNGEE. This CDR3 comprises 15 residues. Full variable domain (rest looked up from reference TRBV9 and TRBJ2-1): DSGVTQTPKHLITATGQRVTLRCSPRSGDLSVYWYQQSLDQGLQFLIQYYNGEERAKGNILERFSAQQFPDLHSELNLSSLELGDSALYFCASSVDSGHYNEQFFGPGTRLTVL.